This TCR beta chain was identified in a study of shared clonotypes between healthy human individuals. CDR3 size: 16 residues. The V and J ends lost 4 bases and 0 bases respectively, with 14 bases between them. The germline V gene encodes CDR1 SGHRS and CDR2 YFSETQ. This clone was seen just once. The antigen is not known. Additional DNA sequences in this sample encode the identical CDR3. Assay: immunoSEQ multiplex PCR; the TCRdb copy retains only in-frame clones and omits some. This sample has roughly 1,500,000 clones, with 95% to 99% found just once. Findings and limits, study-wide: Estimated clonotype richness was generally higher in naive than memory subsets. Exclusively blood specimens were collected; tissue repertoires likely differ. About 5% was the fraction of naive CD4 clonotypes found shared across several donors.

This chain joins TRBV5-1 and TRBJ1-3; D possibly corresponds to TRBD1 (5 bases). This clonotype was sampled from a man aged 25 to 40 in good health. Material for sequencing was naive CD4+ T cells sorted from blood. Subset in this sample: CD45RA+ positively selected. CDR3 amino acids: CASSPRDRLSGNTIYF. CDR3 DNA sequence: TGCGCCAGCAGCCCCCGGGACCGACTCTCTGGAAACACCATATATTTT.